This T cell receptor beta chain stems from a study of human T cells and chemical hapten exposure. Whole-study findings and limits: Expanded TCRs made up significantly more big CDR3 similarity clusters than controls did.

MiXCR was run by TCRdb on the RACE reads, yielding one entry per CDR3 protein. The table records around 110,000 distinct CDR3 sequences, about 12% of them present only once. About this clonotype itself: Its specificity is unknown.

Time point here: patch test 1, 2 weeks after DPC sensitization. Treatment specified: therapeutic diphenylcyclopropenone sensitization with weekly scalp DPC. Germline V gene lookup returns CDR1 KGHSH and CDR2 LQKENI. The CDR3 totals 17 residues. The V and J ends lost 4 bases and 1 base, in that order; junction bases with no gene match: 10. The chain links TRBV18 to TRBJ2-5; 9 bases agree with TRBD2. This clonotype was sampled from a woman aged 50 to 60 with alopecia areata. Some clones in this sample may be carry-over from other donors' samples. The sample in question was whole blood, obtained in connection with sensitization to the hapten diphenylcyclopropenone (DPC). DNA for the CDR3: TGTGCCAGCTCACAACGCCAGACTAGCGGTTCCCAAGAGACCCAGTACTTC. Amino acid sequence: CASSQRQTSGSQETQYF.